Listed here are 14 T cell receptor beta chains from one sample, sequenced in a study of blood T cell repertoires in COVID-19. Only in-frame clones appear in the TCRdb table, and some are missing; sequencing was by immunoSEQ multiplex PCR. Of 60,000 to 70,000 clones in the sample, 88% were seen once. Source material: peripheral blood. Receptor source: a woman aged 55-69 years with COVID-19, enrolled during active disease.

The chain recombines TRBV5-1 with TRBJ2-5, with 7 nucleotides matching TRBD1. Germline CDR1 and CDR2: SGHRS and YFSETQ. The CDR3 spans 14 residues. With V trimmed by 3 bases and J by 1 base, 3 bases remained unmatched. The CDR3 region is CASSSGQAQETQYF. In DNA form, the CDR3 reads TGCGCCAGCAGCTCTGGACAGGCCCAAGAGACCCAGTACTTC.

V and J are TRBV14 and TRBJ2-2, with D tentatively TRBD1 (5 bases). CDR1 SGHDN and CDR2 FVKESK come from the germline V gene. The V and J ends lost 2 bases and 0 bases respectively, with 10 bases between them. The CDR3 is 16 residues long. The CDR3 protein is CASSQTGHTNTGELFF. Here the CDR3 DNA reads TGTGCCAGCAGCCAAACTGGACACACGAACACCGGGGAGCTGTTTTTT.

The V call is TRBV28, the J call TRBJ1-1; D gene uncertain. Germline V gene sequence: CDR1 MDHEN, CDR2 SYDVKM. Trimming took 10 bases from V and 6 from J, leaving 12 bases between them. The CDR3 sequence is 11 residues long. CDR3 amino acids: CATYALPEAFF. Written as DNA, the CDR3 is TGTGCCACCTACGCTCTCCCTGAAGCTTTCTTT. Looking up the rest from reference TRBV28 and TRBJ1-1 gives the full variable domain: DVKVTQSSRYLVKRTGEKVFLECVQDMDHENMFWYRQDPGLGLRLIYFSYDVKMKEKGDIPEGYSVSREKKERFSLILESASTNQTSMYLCATYALPEAFFGQGTRLTVV.

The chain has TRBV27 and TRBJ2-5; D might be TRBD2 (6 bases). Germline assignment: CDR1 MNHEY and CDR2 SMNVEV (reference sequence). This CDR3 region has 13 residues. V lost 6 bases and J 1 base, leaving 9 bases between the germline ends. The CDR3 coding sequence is TGTGCCAGCAGGCAGCGGGCCCAAGAGACCCAGTACTTC. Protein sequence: CASRQRAQETQYF.

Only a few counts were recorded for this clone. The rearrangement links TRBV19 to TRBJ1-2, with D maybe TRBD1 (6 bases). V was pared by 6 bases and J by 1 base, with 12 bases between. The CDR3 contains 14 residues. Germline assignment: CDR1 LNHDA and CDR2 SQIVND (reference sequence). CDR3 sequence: CASSTLDSNYGYTF. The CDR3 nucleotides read TGTGCCAGTAGCACATTGGACAGTAACTATGGCTACACCTTC.

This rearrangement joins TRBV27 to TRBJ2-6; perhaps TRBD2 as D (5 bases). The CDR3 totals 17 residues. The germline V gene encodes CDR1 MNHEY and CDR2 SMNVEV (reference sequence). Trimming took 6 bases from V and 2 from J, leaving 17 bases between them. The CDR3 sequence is CASSPGYISTGANVLTF. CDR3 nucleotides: TGTGCCAGCAGCCCGGGGTATATATCTACTGGGGCCAACGTCCTGACTTTC.

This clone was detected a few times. The CDR3 DNA sequence: TGTGCCAGCAGATCGGACACCACTAATGAAAAACTGTTTTTT. Protein sequence: CASRSDTTNEKLFF. The V and J genes are TRBV27 and TRBJ1-4; the D gene is possibly TRBD1 (5 bases). V was trimmed by 6 bases and J by 2 bases, leaving 10 bases between them. The CDR3 totals 14 residues. Germline assignment: CDR1 MNHEY and CDR2 SMNVEV (reference sequence). The full variable domain, its missing parts supplied by reference TRBV27 and TRBJ1-4, is EAQVTQNPRYLITVTGKKLTVTCSQNMNHEYMSWYRQDPGLGLRQIYYSMNVEVTDKGDVPEGYKVSRKEKRNFPLILESPSPNQTSLYFCASRSDTTNEKLFFGSGTQLSVL.

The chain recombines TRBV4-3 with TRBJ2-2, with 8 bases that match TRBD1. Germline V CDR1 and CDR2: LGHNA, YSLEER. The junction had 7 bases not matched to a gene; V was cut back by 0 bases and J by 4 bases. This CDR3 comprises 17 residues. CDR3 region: CASSQDRPGGVTGELFF. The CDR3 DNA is TGCGCCAGCAGCCAAGATAGGCCAGGGGGCGTCACCGGGGAGCTGTTTTTT.

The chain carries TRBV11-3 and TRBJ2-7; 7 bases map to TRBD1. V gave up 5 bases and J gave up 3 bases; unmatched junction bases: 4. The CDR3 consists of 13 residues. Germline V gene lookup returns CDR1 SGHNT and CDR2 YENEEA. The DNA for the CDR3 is TGTGCCAGCAGCGTAGGGACAGTCTACGAGCAGTACTTC. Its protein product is CASSVGTVYEQYF.

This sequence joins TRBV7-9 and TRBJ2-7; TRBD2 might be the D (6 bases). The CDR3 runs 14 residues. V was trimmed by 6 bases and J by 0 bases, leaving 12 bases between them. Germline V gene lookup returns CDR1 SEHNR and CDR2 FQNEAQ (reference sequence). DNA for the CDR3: TGTGCCAGCAGACGGGCGGGGAGCTCCTACGAGCAGTACTTC. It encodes CASRRAGSSYEQYF. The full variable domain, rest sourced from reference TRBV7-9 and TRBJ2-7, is DTGVSQNPRHKITKRGQNVTFRCDPISEHNRLYWYRQTLGQGPEFLTYFQNEAQLEKSRLLSDRFSAERPKGSFSTLEIQRTEQGDSAMYLCASRRAGSSYEQYFGPGTRLTVT.

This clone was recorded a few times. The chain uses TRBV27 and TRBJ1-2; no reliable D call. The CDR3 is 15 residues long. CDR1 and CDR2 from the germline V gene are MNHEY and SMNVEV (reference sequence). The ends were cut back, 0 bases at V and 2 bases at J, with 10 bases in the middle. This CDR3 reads CASSLSRRANYGYTF. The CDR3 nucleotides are TGTGCCAGCAGTTTATCGAGGAGGGCCAACTATGGCTACACCTTC.

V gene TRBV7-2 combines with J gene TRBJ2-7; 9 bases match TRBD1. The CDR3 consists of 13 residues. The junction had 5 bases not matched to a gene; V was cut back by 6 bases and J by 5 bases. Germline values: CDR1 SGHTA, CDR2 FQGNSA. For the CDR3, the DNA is TGTGCCAGCAGGAAAGGGACAGGGAACGAGCAGTACTTC. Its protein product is CASRKGTGNEQYF. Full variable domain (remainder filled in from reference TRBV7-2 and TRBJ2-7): GAGVSQSPSNKVTEKGKDVELRCDPISGHTALYWYRQSLGQGLEFLIYFQGNSAPDKSGLPSDRFSAERTGGSVSTLTIQRTQQEDSAVYLCASRKGTGNEQYFGPGTRLTVT.

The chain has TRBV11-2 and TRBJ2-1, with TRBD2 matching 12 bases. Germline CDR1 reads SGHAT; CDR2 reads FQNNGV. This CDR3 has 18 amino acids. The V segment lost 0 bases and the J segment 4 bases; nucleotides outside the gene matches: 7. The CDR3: CASSLDPSGGAEYNEQFF. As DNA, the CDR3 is TGTGCCAGCAGCTTAGATCCTAGCGGGGGGGCGGAATACAATGAGCAGTTCTTC.

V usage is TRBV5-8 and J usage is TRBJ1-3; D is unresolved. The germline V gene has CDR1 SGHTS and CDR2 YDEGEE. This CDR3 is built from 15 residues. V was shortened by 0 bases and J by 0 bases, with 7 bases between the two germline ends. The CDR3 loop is CASSLGGFSGNTIYF. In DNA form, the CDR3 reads TGTGCCAGCAGCTTGGGAGGGTTCTCTGGAAACACCATATATTTT.